A single sample is the source of the 25 T cell receptor beta chains below, sequenced in a study of blood T cells in healthy people across ages. It was with a sample-barcoded 5' primer and a J-beta primer mix that a second PCR of about 6 to 12 cycles was run. MiXCR, applied by TCRdb to the 5' RACE reads, yields one record per CDR3 protein. The sample lists roughly 1.6 million distinct CDR3 sequences, about 31% occurring once. The sequencing input was blood. Receptor source: a woman between 25 and 40 years old in good health.

This clonotype was seen many times. The chain couples TRBV7-3 to TRBJ2-1; D gene uncertain. There are 13 residues in the CDR3. Trimming cost V 5 bases and J 3 bases, with 8 bases left between them. Germline lookup yields CDR1 SGHTA and CDR2 FQGTGA. Here the CDR3 DNA reads TGTGCCAGCAGCGCGGACGGCTACAATGAGCAGTTCTTC. Residues: CASSADGYNEQFF.

About this clonotype itself: A junction boundary mismatches the germline segment, possibly from a read error. The V call is TRBV14, the J call TRBJ2-7; 9 nucleotides agree with TRBD1. The CDR3 totals 15 residues. CDR1 and CDR2 (germline): SGHDN, FVKESK. CDR3 nucleotides: TGTGTCAGCAGCCAAGATCTGGGACAGGGTTCCGAGCAGTACTTC. Protein: CVSSQDLGQGSEQYF.

This chain connects TRBV25-1 to TRBJ2-1; unclear D gene. This CDR3 comprises 15 residues. The ends were cut back, 3 bases at V and 7 bases at J, with 16 bases in the middle. From germline, CDR1 is MGHDK and CDR2 SYGVNS. The CDR3 DNA is TGTGCCAGCAGTGATCTGCCCCCGAAAGGTAATGAGCAGTTCTTC. Translating gives CASSDLPPKGNEQFF.

V usage is TRBV11-2 and J usage is TRBJ2-5; 8 nucleotides agree with TRBD1. The V and J ends lost 5 bases and 7 bases, in that order; junction bases with no gene match: 9. Germline lookup yields CDR1 SGHAT and CDR2 FQNNGV. The length of the CDR3 is 14 residues. The CDR3 coding sequence is TGTGCCAGCAGCCTTTCGACAGGGGATGGGACCCAGTACTTC. Translating it yields CASSLSTGDGTQYF.

This chain joins TRBV6-1 and TRBJ1-2; 8 bases are a match to TRBD1. Trimming took 4 bases from V and 3 from J; bases not matched to a gene: 10. Per germline, CDR1 MNHNS and CDR2 SASEGT. This CDR3 is 16 amino acids long. This CDR3 is CASSARQGRVDYGYTF. CDR3 nucleotides: TGTGCCAGCAGTGCTAGACAGGGGCGGGTAGACTATGGCTACACCTTC.

This chain joins TRBV21-1 and TRBJ2-1; the D call in the table, TRBD2, was not verified against the DNA. TRBV21-1 is annotated as a pseudogene. The CDR3 runs to 16 residues. For the CDR3, the DNA is TGTGCCAGCAGCAGACGGGGATTTACCCTCAACAATGAGCAGTTCTTC. Amino acids: CASSRRGFTLNNEQFF.

The CDR3 coding sequence is TGTGCCAGCAGTTACAGTGCGGTTCGGGGTCTCGAGCAGTACTTC. Translating gives CASSYSAVRGLEQYF. The chain joins TRBV6-5 to TRBJ2-7, with TRBD2 as a possible D gene (5 bases). Trimming pared 2 bases from V and 6 bases from J, leaving 17 bases between. The CDR3 consists of 15 residues. In germline, CDR1 is MNHEY, CDR2 SVGAGI.

A word on this clonotype: A much larger clone lies one base from this, so it may be a read error. This rearrangement joins TRBV27 to TRBJ2-7; 8 nucleotides line up with TRBD2. Germline CDR1 is MNHEY and CDR2 is SMNVEV (reference sequence). This CDR3 has 13 amino acids. CDR3 residues: CTSSLSGGGEQYF. In nucleotides, the CDR3 is TGTACCAGCAGTTTGTCGGGAGGGGGCGAGCAGTACTTC.

This clonotype was counted between two and nine times. CDR3 residues: CASSVGGGTLLHEQFF. CDR3 in DNA: TGTGCCAGCAGCGTAGGTGGCGGGACTCTACTACACGAGCAGTTCTTC. This chain joins TRBV9 and TRBJ2-1, with D tentatively TRBD2 (6 bases). V was pared by 0 bases and J by 10 bases, with 20 bases between. The CDR3 totals 16 residues. Per germline, CDR1 SGDLS and CDR2 YYNGEE.

This clonotype showed up just once. This chain uses TRBV5-1 with TRBJ2-6; TRBD2 is a possible D gene (6 bases). Trimming cost V 4 bases and J 2 bases, with 16 bases left between them. Germline loops: CDR1 SGHRS, CDR2 YFSETQ. The CDR3 extends over 17 amino acids. The CDR3 DNA is TGCGCCAGCAGCCCATCCCCCTCGGGGGCTGGGGCCAACGTCCTGACTTTC. Amino acid sequence: CASSPSPSGAGANVLTF.

Only a few counts were recorded for this clonotype. The chain carries TRBV6-5 and TRBJ2-5; TRBD1 matches at 7 bases. Germline V gene sequence: CDR1 MNHEY, CDR2 SVGAGI. The CDR3 extends over 15 amino acids. After removal of 6 bases from V and 2 bases from J, the junction contained 9 bases not matched to a gene. The CDR3 loop reads CASRKGQRLQETQYF. The CDR3 bases are TGTGCCAGCAGAAAGGGACAGAGACTGCAAGAGACCCAGTACTTC.

In this sample, this clonotype turned up once. An end of the junction differs from the germline gene, which may be a read error. This chain joins TRBV5-6 and TRBJ2-7; 9 nucleotides align to TRBD1. CDR1 is SGHDT and CDR2 is YYEEEE in the germline V gene. The CDR3 length is 15 residues. CDR3 sequence reads: CANSLGPDRGYEQYF. CDR3 coding DNA: TGTGCCAACAGCTTGGGTCCGGACAGGGGCTACGAGCAGTACTTC.

This clonotype occurred a few times. This chain joins TRBV6-2 or TRBV6-3 and TRBJ2-3, with D possibly being TRBD2 (5 bases). V was shortened by 6 bases and J by 2 bases, with 18 bases between the two germline ends. Looked up from germline, CDR1 is MNHEY and CDR2 is SVGEGT. CDR3 length: 16 amino acids. CDR3 in DNA: TGTGCCAGCAGCCTCGGACTCCTTACATACACAGATACGCAGTATTTT. Residues: CASSLGLLTYTDTQYF.

A few counts support this clonotype. V gene TRBV20-1 combines with J gene TRBJ2-7, with TRBD2 matching over 12 bases. V trimming: 3 bases; J trimming: 3 bases; junction bases outside the gene matches: 3. The CDR3 totals 14 residues. The germline V gene encodes CDR1 DFQATT and CDR2 SNEGSKA (reference sequence). In DNA, the CDR3 is TGCAGTGCTAGCCTAGCGGGAGGGTTCTACGAGCAGTACTTC. Protein product: CSASLAGGFYEQYF.

This clonotype has only a few counts. The rearrangement links TRBV6-6 to TRBJ1-1; TRBD1 might be the D (5 bases). The V and J ends lost 6 bases and 0 bases respectively, with 8 bases between them. The CDR3 is 13 amino acids. The V gene's germline CDR1 is MNHNY and CDR2 SVGAGI (reference sequence). The CDR3 DNA is TGTGCCAGCAGCAGGGTAATGAACACTGAAGCTTTCTTT. This encodes CASSRVMNTEAFF.

The chain couples TRBV4-1 to TRBJ2-3, with 9 bases matching TRBD1. The germline V gene has CDR1 MGHRA and CDR2 YSYEKL. V gave up 0 bases and J gave up 5 bases; unmatched junction bases: 15. This CDR3 comprises 19 residues. The CDR3 protein is CASSQDRDRVIFGGDTQYF. As DNA, the CDR3 is TGCGCCAGCAGCCAAGATAGGGACAGGGTAATCTTTGGTGGAGATACGCAGTATTTT.

The chain couples TRBV3-1 to TRBJ2-5, with TRBD2 matching over 9 bases. V lost 6 bases to trimming and J lost 5 bases; unmatched junction nucleotides: 10. CDR3 length: 15 amino acids. Germline V gives CDR1 LGHDT, CDR2 YNNKEL (reference sequence). The CDR3 sequence: CASRSPGLATETQYF. The CDR3 coding sequence is TGTGCCAGCAGGTCCCCGGGACTAGCCACGGAGACCCAGTACTTC.

With regard to this clonotype: A read error may be the cause here, since a much bigger clone is one base away. The chain employs TRBV5-1 and TRBJ2-5; TRBD2 is a possible D gene (6 bases). V shed 3 bases and J shed 11 bases, with 20 bases lying between them. The CDR3 has 14 residues. CDR1 is SGHRS, CDR2 YFSETQ, per germline. The CDR3 protein is CASSSEGTIKEQYF. The CDR3 DNA reads TGCGCCAGCAGCTCGGAGGGCACGATTAAGGAGCAGTACTTC.

This clonotype was counted a single time. CDR3 protein: CATSRDGRDGYNEQFF. The CDR3, as DNA: TGTGCCACCAGCAGAGATGGGCGGGACGGATACAATGAGCAGTTCTTC. This chain uses TRBV15 with TRBJ2-1; TRBD2 is a possible D gene (6 bases). CDR3 length equals 16 residues. Germline V gene data show CDR1 as LNHNV and CDR2 as YYDKDF (reference sequence). V was shortened by 0 bases and J by 4 bases, with 13 bases between the two germline ends. Based on the CDR3 plus reference TRBV15 and TRBJ2-1, the full variable domain is DAMVIQNPRYQVTQFGKPVTLSCSQTLNHNVMYWYQQKSSQAPKLLFHYYDKDFNNEADTPDNFQSRRPNTSFCFLDIRSPGLGDTAMYLCATSRDGRDGYNEQFFGPGTRLTVL.

This clonotype has a count of ten or more. The CDR3 loop is CASSVMQGGHYEQYF. Here the CDR3 DNA reads TGCGCCAGCAGCGTCATGCAGGGGGGGCACTACGAGCAGTACTTC. The chain combines TRBV5-1 with TRBJ2-7; D is possibly TRBD1 or TRBD2 (7 bases each). Germline CDR1 is SGHRS and CDR2 is YFSETQ. This CDR3 comprises 15 residues. Trimming shortened V by 4 bases and J by 3 bases, and 17 bases separated the two germline ends.

This clonotype was seen more than once but under ten times. The chain has TRBV3-1 and TRBJ2-5; 9 bases are shared with TRBD2. Germline V gene lookup returns CDR1 LGHDT and CDR2 YNNKEL (reference sequence). This CDR3 region has 15 residues. The V and J ends lost 2 bases and 5 bases, in that order; junction bases with no gene match: 6. The CDR3 reads CASSQPRGLAETQYF. As DNA, the CDR3 is TGTGCCAGCAGCCAACCCCGTGGACTAGCGGAGACCCAGTACTTC.

This clonotype has more than one count but fewer than ten. The chain has TRBV20-1 and TRBJ2-3; a weak D match, TRBD1 (5 bases). Germline CDR1 DFQATT, CDR2 SNEGSKA (reference sequence). CDR3 size: 13 residues. The germline V and J ends were trimmed by 4 bases and 1 base, with 9 bases remaining between them. The CDR3: CSATGFRTDTQYF. The CDR3 coding sequence is TGCAGTGCTACAGGGTTTCGCACAGATACGCAGTATTTT.

This clonotype was seen more than once but under ten times. This chain joins TRBV10-3 and TRBJ2-5, with 8 bases identical to TRBD1. Germline trimming cut 5 bases from V and 4 bases from J; bases unmatched to any gene: 9. This CDR3 has 15 residues. Germline loops: CDR1 ENHRY, CDR2 SYGVKD. CDR3 protein: CAISRGQGGSETQYF. For the CDR3, the DNA is TGTGCCATCAGTAGAGGACAGGGTGGTTCAGAGACCCAGTACTTC.

This clonotype came up many times. The rearrangement links TRBV20-1 to TRBJ2-5, with 10 nucleotides matching TRBD2. V was pared by 3 bases and J by 4 bases, with 14 bases of the junction left unmatched. The germline gives CDR1 DFQATT, CDR2 SNEGSKA (reference sequence). The length of the CDR3 is 17 residues. The chain's CDR3 is CSASLQRGGSRRETQYF. In DNA, the CDR3 is TGCAGTGCTAGCCTCCAGCGGGGGGGCTCGAGGAGAGAGACCCAGTACTTC.

The chain links TRBV27 to TRBJ2-7, with 10 bases fitting TRBD2. The germline V gene encodes CDR1 MNHEY and CDR2 SMNVEV (reference sequence). CDR3 size: 15 residues. Trimming took 6 bases from V and 4 from J; bases not matched to a gene: 9. The CDR3 region is CASSHPGLAPYEQYF. The CDR3 nucleotides read TGTGCCAGCAGCCACCCGGGACTAGCGCCTTACGAGCAGTACTTC.